This TCR beta chain appears in the sequencing data of a study of OX40 agonist ivuxolimab in advanced cancers. About the research overall: The mean age was approximately 60 years, ranging from roughly 23 to 90, with 65% to 90% of participants male. Three patients got partial responses; one had hepatocellular carcinoma and two had cutaneous melanoma.

In germline, CDR1 is SGHTA, CDR2 FQGTGA. The CDR3 extends over 15 amino acids. With 2 bases clipped from V and 3 bases from J, the junction kept 3 bases outside the gene matches. This clone came up a few times. Its antigen is undetermined. With autoimmune disease history or systemic immunosuppression, patients were excluded. Study-level findings and limits: Also present in some nonresponders was a low level of normalized T-cell clonal expansion.

Generated by immunoSEQ multiplex PCR, the TCRdb table keeps only in-frame clones and is missing some. This table holds 9,000 to 15,000 clones, about 75% found once. The V call is TRBV7-3, the J call TRBJ2-3, with 9 bases that match TRBD1. The receptor was derived from an adult with an advanced solid tumor such as melanoma, head and neck, liver or kidney cancer. Material: CD4+ or CD8+ T cells sorted from blood, obtained in a trial of the OX40 agonist ivuxolimab. For the CDR3, the DNA is TGTGCCAGCAGCTTAGGGACAGGGTTGACAGATACGCAGTATTTT. Its protein product is CASSLGTGLTDTQYF.